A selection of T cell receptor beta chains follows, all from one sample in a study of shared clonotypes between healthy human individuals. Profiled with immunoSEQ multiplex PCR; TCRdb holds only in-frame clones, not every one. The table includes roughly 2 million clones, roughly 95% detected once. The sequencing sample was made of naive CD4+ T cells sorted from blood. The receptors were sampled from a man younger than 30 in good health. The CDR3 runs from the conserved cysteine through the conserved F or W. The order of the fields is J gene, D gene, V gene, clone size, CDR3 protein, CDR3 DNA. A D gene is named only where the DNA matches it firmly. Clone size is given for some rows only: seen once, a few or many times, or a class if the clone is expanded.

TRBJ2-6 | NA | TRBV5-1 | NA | CASSPRATGPYGGANVLTF | TGCGCCAGCAGCCCGAGGGCGACAGGCCCCTATGGTGGGGCCAACGTCCTGACTTTC
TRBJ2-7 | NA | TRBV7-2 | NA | CASSFKSTRWREASYEQYF | TGTGCCAGCAGCTTTAAGAGTACCCGATGGAGGGAGGCGTCCTACGAGCAGTACTTC
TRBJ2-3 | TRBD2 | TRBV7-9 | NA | CASSHEVLAGGNTQYF | TGTGCCAGCAGCCACGAGGTGCTAGCGGGAGGGAATACGCAGTATTTT
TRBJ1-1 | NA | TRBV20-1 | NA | CSASPVLEAFF | TGCAGTGCTAGTCCGGTACTTGAAGCTTTCTTT
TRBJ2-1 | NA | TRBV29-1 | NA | CSVEPSGYNEQFF | TGCAGCGTTGAACCGAGCGGATACAATGAGCAGTTCTTC
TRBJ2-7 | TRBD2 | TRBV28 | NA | CASSWSGTYEQYF | TGTGCCAGCAGCTGGAGCGGGACCTACGAGCAGTACTTC
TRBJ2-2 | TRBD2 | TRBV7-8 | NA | CASSHPSGLAGGLGTGELFF | TGTGCCAGCAGCCACCCATCCGGACTAGCGGGAGGGCTGGGCACCGGGGAGCTGTTTTTT
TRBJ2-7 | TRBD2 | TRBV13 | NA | CASSLGRGGAYEQYF | TGTGCCAGCAGCTTAGGGCGGGGGGGAGCCTACGAGCAGTACTTC
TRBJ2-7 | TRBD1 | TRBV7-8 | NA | CASSFGTGWDYEQYF | TGTGCCAGCAGCTTTGGGACAGGGTGGGACTACGAGCAGTACTTC
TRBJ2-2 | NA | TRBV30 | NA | CAWSLGSLTGELFF | TGTGCCTGGAGTCTAGGGAGTCTCACCGGGGAGCTGTTTTTT
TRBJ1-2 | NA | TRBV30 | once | CAWSGGAVNYGYTF | TGTGCCTGGAGTGGGGGGGCCGTGAACTATGGCTACACCTTC